The present TCR beta chain was sequenced within a study of shared clonotypes between healthy human individuals. Produced via immunoSEQ multiplex PCR; TCRdb's table is partial and in-frame only. The sample lists millions of clones; approximately 93% were seen once. J gave up 3 bases and V 0 bases, and 9 bases lay outside the gene matches. CDR3 length equals 17 residues. Germline V lookup: CDR1 SGHAT, CDR2 FQNNGV. The chain couples TRBV11-2 to TRBJ2-5; TRBD2 matches 8 bases. The clonotype was recovered from a man younger than 35 in good health. Some clones in this sample may be carry-over from other donors' samples. The sample consisted of naive CD4+ T cells from PBMCs. The subset denotes: CD45RA+ positively selected. In DNA, the CDR3 is TGTGCCAGCAGCTTAGATCTAGGAGCGGGGGCGAAAGAGACCCAGTACTTC. Translating it yields CASSLDLGAGAKETQYF.